This T cell receptor beta chain was documented in a study of cytotoxic CD8 clonotypes in ibrutinib-treated CLL. Generated by immunoSEQ multiplex PCR, the TCRdb table keeps only in-frame clones and is missing some. The profile shows 110,000 to 150,000 clones, more than 75% of them singletons. Notes on this clone: Other nucleotide sequences from this sample produce the same CDR3.

Germline V gene lookup returns CDR1 KGHSH and CDR2 LQKENI. The V end lost 3 bases, the J end lost 0 bases, and 2 bases lay between the germline ends. The CDR3 loop spans 12 amino acids. This sequence was found in a human donor with chronic lymphocytic leukemia. The V call is TRBV18, the J call TRBJ2-5; unclear D gene. This sample comprised PBMCs, obtained after 24 months of ibrutinib treatment. CDR3 in DNA: TGTGCCAGCTCACCCTACCAAGAGACCCAGTACTTC. It encodes CASSPYQETQYF. Complete variable domain (other parts from reference TRBV18 and TRBJ2-5): NAGVMQNPRHLVRRRGQEARLRCSPMKGHSHVYWYRQLPEEGLKFMVYLQKENIIDESGMPKERFSAEFPKEGPSILRIQQVVRGDSAAYFCASSPYQETQYFGPGTRLLVL.